Below, 18 T cell receptor beta chains from the same sample are listed, as sequenced in a study of early T cells in non-severe SARS-CoV-2 infection. One entry per CDR3 protein, called by TCRdb with MiXCR from the 5' RACE reads. The sample includes 70,000 to 90,000 distinct CDR3 sequences, more than 9% of them seen just once. The sample in question was whole blood, obtained at baseline. The origin of the receptors is an adult who was a healthcare worker with PCR-confirmed SARS-CoV-2 infection or an uninfected control (not recorded which).

This clonotype was counted many times. The chain links TRBV7-2 to TRBJ1-1; a possible D gene is TRBD1 (6 bases). Looked up from germline, CDR1 is SGHTA and CDR2 is FQGNSA. The CDR3 has 16 residues. V lost 2 bases to trimming and J lost 5 bases, with 18 bases between them. CDR3 DNA sequence: TGTGCCAGCAGCTTACTAGCCCGGGGGCTATCTACTGAAGCTTTCTTT. It is translated as CASSLLARGLSTEAFF.

This clonotype has more than one count but fewer than ten. The chain links TRBV3-1 to TRBJ1-1; TRBD1 is a possible D gene (6 bases). The CDR3 is made up of 14 amino acids. Trimming pared 4 bases from V and 7 bases from J, leaving 16 bases between. The germline CDR1 and CDR2 sequences are LGHDT and YNNKEL (reference sequence). Here the CDR3 reads CASSPDSFFSEAFF. The DNA of the CDR3 is TGTGCCAGCAGCCCGGACAGTTTCTTCAGTGAAGCTTTCTTT.

The V call is TRBV11-2, the J call TRBJ1-1; D unclear. The ends were cut back, 0 bases at V and 4 bases at J, with 12 bases in the middle. The CDR3 loop spans 15 amino acids. Germline CDR1 and CDR2: SGHAT and FQNNGV. CDR3 DNA sequence: TGTGCCAGCAGCTTAGAGGGATTAGACGGCACTGAAGCTTTCTTT. Protein: CASSLEGLDGTEAFF.

This clonotype was counted ten times or more. This sequence joins TRBV9 and TRBJ2-1, with D uncertain. V gave up 4 bases and J gave up 6 bases, with 14 bases separating them. The CDR3 loop spans 14 amino acids. Germline V gives CDR1 SGDLS, CDR2 YYNGEE. This CDR3 reads CASSPSVSGNEQFF. The CDR3 coding sequence is TGTGCCAGCAGCCCATCGGTCTCCGGCAATGAGCAGTTCTTC.

In DNA, the CDR3 is TGTGCCAGCAGGTCCGGGACCGATTACTACAATGAGCAGTTCTTC. Translation: CASRSGTDYYNEQFF. V usage is TRBV7-9 and J usage is TRBJ2-1; D may match TRBD1 or TRBD2 (5 bases each). This CDR3 region has 15 residues. The germline gives CDR1 SEHNR, CDR2 FQNEAQ (reference sequence). V was pared by 6 bases and J by 3 bases, with 15 bases between.

This chain uses TRBV5-6 with TRBJ2-7; D is possibly TRBD1 (5 bases). Trimming cost V 4 bases and J 3 bases, with 17 bases left between them. The V gene's germline CDR1 is SGHDT and CDR2 YYEEEE. This CDR3 comprises 15 residues. The CDR3 spells CASSPQQTDNYEQYF. CDR3 in DNA: TGTGCCAGCAGCCCGCAACAGACAGACAACTACGAGCAGTACTTC.

The chain joins TRBV4-2 to TRBJ2-3, with 9 bases that match TRBD2. Germline assignment: CDR1 LGHNA and CDR2 YNFKEQ. The CDR3 covers 16 residues. Trimming removed 0 bases from V and 4 bases from J; junction bases left unmatched: 5. CDR3 nucleotides: TGTGCCAGCAGCCAAGACCCAGCGGGAGGCTCAGATACGCAGTATTTT. Protein: CASSQDPAGGSDTQYF.

This clonotype was found a few times. The rearrangement joins TRBV4-2 to TRBJ2-3; TRBD1 is a possible D gene (5 bases). The V gene lost 1 base and the J gene lost 0 bases, with 8 bases spanning the gap. Germline V gene sequence: CDR1 LGHNA, CDR2 YNFKEQ. The CDR3 consists of 15 residues. The CDR3 DNA reads TGTGCCAGCAGCCAAGGGGGCGATAGCACAGATACGCAGTATTTT. Amino acid sequence: CASSQGGDSTDTQYF.

The chain combines TRBV12-3 or TRBV12-4 with TRBJ1-1, with D possibly matching TRBD1 (6 bases). This CDR3 spans 15 amino acids. V was cut by 5 bases and J by 5 bases, with 18 bases left in between. The CDR3 region has the DNA TGTGCCAGCAGTCTGTTTGGGGGAAGGGGGACTGAAGCTTTCTTT. It translates to CASSLFGGRGTEAFF.

This clonotype occurred a few times. The chain combines TRBV14 with TRBJ1-2; 7 bases fit TRBD1. This CDR3 contains 13 residues. CDR1 is SGHDN, CDR2 FVKESK, per germline. The V gene end was trimmed by 3 bases and the J gene end by 4 bases; junction bases not matched to a gene: 2. The CDR3 loop is CASSQGQLYGYTF. In nucleotides, the CDR3 is TGTGCCAGCAGCCAGGGACAGCTCTATGGCTACACCTTC.

This clonotype was seen a few times. V and J are TRBV4-1 and TRBJ2-7, with TRBD2 identical over 7 bases. The length of the CDR3 is 14 residues. CDR1 and CDR2 from the germline V gene are MGHRA and YSYEKL. V was clipped by 5 bases and J by 4 bases; unmatched bases: 8. CDR3 in amino acids: CASSFGLVEYEQYF. The CDR3 bases are TGCGCCAGCAGCTTCGGACTAGTGGAGTACGAGCAGTACTTC.

The chain uses TRBV28 and TRBJ1-3; 7 bases line up with TRBD1. The CDR3 loop spans 14 amino acids. After removal of 8 bases from V and 0 bases from J, the junction contained 4 bases not matched to a gene. Looked up from germline, CDR1 is MDHEN and CDR2 is SYDVKM. This CDR3 reads CASQDRVSGNTIYF. The CDR3 DNA sequence: TGTGCCAGCCAAGACAGGGTCTCTGGAAACACCATATATTTT.

The rearrangement joins TRBV18 to TRBJ2-5; no reliable D call. Trimming removed 3 bases at V and 2 bases at J, with 13 bases between. The CDR3 contains 15 residues. Germline loops: CDR1 KGHSH, CDR2 LQKENI. The CDR3 here is CASSPALASQETQYF. CDR3 bases: TGTGCCAGCTCACCCGCCTTGGCTTCGCAAGAGACCCAGTACTTC.

Written as DNA, the CDR3 is TGTGCCAGCAGCCTCACTAGCGGCCATGAGCAGTTCTTC. Protein sequence: CASSLTSGHEQFF. V usage is TRBV3-1 and J usage is TRBJ2-1; 8 bases align to TRBD2. Unmatched junction bases numbered 4, after V lost 4 bases and J lost 8 bases. CDR1 and CDR2 from the germline V gene are LGHDT and YNNKEL (reference sequence). CDR3 length: 13 amino acids.

This rearrangement joins TRBV25-1 to TRBJ1-2; the match to TRBD1 covers 9 bases. The J segment lost 7 bases and the V segment lost 4 bases, leaving 4 bases of the junction unmatched. The CDR3 is 13 residues long. Germline V gene sequence: CDR1 MGHDK, CDR2 SYGVNS. The CDR3, as DNA: TGTGCCAGCAGTGGGGGACAGGGAGGTGGCTACACCTTC. Its protein product is CASSGGQGGGYTF.

The chain couples TRBV7-2 to TRBJ2-5; TRBD2 aligns across 10 bases. V lost 1 base and J lost 4; bases outside the gene matches: 9. CDR1 SGHTA and CDR2 FQGNSA come from the germline V gene. This CDR3 region has 17 residues. The DNA for the CDR3 is TGTGCCAGCAGCTTAGGACTAGCGGGCTGGGTGGGAGAGACCCAGTACTTC. It translates to CASSLGLAGWVGETQYF. Based on the CDR3 plus reference TRBV7-2 and TRBJ2-5, the full variable domain is GAGVSQSPSNKVTEKGKDVELRCDPISGHTALYWYRQSLGQGLEFLIYFQGNSAPDKSGLPSDRFSAERTGGSVSTLTIQRTQQEDSAVYLCASSLGLAGWVGETQYFGPGTRLLVL.

By share, this clonotype counts as medium-sized. The chain uses TRBV5-8 and TRBJ2-1; D is perhaps TRBD1 (6 bases). This CDR3 has 14 amino acids. Trimming cost V 3 bases and J 1 base, with 8 bases left between them. The germline V gene has CDR1 SGHTS and CDR2 YDEGEE. CDR3 amino acids: CASSYGTSYNEQFF. Here the CDR3 DNA reads TGTGCCAGCAGCTACGGGACATCCTACAATGAGCAGTTCTTC.

There are a few counts of this clonotype. V usage is TRBV20-1 and J usage is TRBJ2-1; 11 bases align to TRBD2. From germline, CDR1 is DFQATT and CDR2 SNEGSKA (reference sequence). Unmatched junction bases numbered 11, after V lost 7 bases and J lost 0 bases. The CDR3 is 17 residues long. CDR3 loop: CSVEGLAGRSSYNEQFF. The CDR3 coding sequence is TGCAGTGTTGAAGGACTAGCGGGCCGGAGCTCCTACAATGAGCAGTTCTTC.